This T cell receptor (beta chain) was observed in a study of blood T cell repertoires in COVID-19. In the study overall: Researchers got acute and convalescent COVID-19 samples from the United States, Italy and Spain.

In the study's own analysis: Reference gene primer amplification gave estimated nucleated cell counts. Produced via immunoSEQ multiplex PCR; TCRdb's table is partial and in-frame only. The V and J calls and clone size come from that table; D and trimming were worked out from the DNA. The table shows fewer than 200,000 clones, with about 83% occurring only once. The sample taken for sequencing was peripheral blood. This receptor was obtained from a man aged 40-49 years who had recovered from COVID-19.

The DNA of the CDR3 is TGTGCCAGCAGTTTGCAGGAGACCCAGTACTTC. It yields the protein CASSLQETQYF. The J gene is TRBJ2-5, the V gene TRBV12-3 or TRBV12-4; no reliable D call. Trimming left V 3 bases short and J 5 bases short, with 4 bases between. CDR3 length: 11 amino acids.